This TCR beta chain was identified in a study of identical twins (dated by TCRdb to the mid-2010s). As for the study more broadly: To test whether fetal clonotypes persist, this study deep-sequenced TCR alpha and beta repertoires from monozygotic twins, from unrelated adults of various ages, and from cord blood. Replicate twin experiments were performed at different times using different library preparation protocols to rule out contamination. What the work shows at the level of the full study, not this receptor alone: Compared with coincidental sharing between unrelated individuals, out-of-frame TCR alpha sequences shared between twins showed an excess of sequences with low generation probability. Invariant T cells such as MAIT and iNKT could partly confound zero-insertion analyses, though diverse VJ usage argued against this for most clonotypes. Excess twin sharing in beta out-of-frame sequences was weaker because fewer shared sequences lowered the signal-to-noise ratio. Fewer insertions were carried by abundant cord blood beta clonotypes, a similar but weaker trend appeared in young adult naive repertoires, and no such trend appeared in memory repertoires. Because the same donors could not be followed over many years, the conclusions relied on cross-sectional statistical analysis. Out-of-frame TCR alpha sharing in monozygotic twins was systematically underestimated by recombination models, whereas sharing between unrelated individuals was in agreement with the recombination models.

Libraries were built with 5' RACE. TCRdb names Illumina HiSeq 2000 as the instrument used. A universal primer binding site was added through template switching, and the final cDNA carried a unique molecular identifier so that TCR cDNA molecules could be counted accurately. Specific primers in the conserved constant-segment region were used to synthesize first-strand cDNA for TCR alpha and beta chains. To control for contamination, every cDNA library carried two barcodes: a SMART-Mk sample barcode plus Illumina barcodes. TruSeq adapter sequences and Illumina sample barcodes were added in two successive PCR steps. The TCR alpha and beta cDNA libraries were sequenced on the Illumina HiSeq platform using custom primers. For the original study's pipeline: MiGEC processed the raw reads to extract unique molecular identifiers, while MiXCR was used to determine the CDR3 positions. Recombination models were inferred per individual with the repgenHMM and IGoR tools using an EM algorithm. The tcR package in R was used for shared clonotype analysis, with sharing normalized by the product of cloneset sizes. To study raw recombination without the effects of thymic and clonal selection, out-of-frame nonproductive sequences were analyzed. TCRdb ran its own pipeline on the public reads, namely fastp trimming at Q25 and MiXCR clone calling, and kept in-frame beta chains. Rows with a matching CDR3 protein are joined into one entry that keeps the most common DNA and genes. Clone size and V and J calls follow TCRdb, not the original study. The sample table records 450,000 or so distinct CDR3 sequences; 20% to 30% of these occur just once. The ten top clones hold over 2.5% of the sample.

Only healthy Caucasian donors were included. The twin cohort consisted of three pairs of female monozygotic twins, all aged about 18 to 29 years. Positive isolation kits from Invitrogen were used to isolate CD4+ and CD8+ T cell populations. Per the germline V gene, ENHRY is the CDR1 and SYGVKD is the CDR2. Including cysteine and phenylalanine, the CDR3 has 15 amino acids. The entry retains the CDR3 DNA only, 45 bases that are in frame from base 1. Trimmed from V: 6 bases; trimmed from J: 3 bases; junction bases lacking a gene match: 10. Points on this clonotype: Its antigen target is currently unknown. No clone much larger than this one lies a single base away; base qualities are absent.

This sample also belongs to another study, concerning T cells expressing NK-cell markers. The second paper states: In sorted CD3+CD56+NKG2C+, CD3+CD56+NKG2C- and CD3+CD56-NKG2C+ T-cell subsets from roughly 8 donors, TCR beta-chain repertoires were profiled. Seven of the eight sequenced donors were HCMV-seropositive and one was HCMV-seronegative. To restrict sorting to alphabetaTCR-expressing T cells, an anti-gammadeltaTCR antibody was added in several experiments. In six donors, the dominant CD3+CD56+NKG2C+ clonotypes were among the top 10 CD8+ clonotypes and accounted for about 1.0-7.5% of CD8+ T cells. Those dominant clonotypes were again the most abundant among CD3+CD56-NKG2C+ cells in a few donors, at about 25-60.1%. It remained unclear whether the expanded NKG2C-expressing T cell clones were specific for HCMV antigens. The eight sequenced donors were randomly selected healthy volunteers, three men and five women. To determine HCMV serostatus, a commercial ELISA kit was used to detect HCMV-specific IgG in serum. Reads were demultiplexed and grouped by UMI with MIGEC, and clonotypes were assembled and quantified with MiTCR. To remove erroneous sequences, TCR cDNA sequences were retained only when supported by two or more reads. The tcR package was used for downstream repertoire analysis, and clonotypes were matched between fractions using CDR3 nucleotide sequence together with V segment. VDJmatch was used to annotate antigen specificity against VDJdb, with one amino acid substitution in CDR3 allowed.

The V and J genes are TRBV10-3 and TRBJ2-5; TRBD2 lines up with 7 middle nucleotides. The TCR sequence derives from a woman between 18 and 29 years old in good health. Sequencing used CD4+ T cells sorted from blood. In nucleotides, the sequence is TGTGCCATCAGCCCCCTTTCGGGGGGAAAAGAGACCCAGTACTTC. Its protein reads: CAISPLSGGKETQYF.